Listed below are T cell receptor beta chains from one sample, sequenced in a study of PD-1 blockade in classical Hodgkin lymphoma. TCRdb keeps only in-frame clones here, not all; method: immunoSEQ multiplex PCR. The table has approximately 27,000 clones, 60% to 75% seen once; the top ten hold around 28%. The sequenced sample was peripheral blood mononuclear cells (PBMCs), obtained before the second cycle of nivolumab. The receptors here all came from a human donor with classical Hodgkin lymphoma. CDR3s include the opening cysteine and the closing phenylalanine or tryptophan. The D gene is left open where the match is weak. Clone size, where shown, is once, few, many, or a class for clones that have expanded.

clone_size	d_call	j_call	v_call	cdr3_aa	cdr3_nt
NA	NA	TRBJ2-1	TRBV4-3	CASSKGYGEQFF	TGCGCCAGCAGCAAAGGGTACGGTGAGCAGTTCTTC
NA	NA	TRBJ1-4	TRBV6-5	CASSYSRKGGEKLFF	TGTGCCAGCAGTTACTCCCGCAAGGGCGGGGAAAAACTGTTTTTT
NA	TRBD1	TRBJ1-1	TRBV4-1	CASSQDWQGANQNTEAFF	TGCGCCAGCAGCCAAGATTGGCAGGGGGCAAACCAAAACACTGAAGCTTTCTTT
NA	NA	TRBJ2-2	TRBV29-1	CSVGGDWVGELFF	TGCAGCGTTGGGGGAGATTGGGTCGGGGAGCTGTTTTTT
NA	NA	TRBJ2-1	TRBV9	CASSVVGGEQFF	TGTGCCAGCAGCGTAGTTGGCGGGGAGCAGTTCTTC
NA	NA	TRBJ1-6	TRBV28	CASSRDGENSPLHF	TGTGCCAGCAGCCGGGACGGGGAGAATTCACCCCTCCACTTT
NA	NA	TRBJ2-2	TRBV19	CASSLLRVGELFF	TGTGCCAGTAGTCTTCTTCGGGTCGGGGAGCTGTTTTTT
NA	NA	TRBJ1-6	TRBV19	CASSILSRDSPLHF	TGTGCCAGTAGTATCCTGAGTAGAGATTCACCCCTCCACTTT
few	NA	TRBJ2-5	TRBV7-2	CASSPPGTETQYF	TGTGCCAGCAGCCCCCCCGGTACAGAGACCCAGTACTTC
NA	TRBD1	TRBJ2-5	TRBV9	CASSTGQGVKTQYF	TGTGCCAGCAGCACGGGACAGGGGGTTAAGACCCAGTACTTC
once	NA	TRBJ1-5	TRBV28	CASSLGGSGNQPQHF	TGTGCCAGCAGTTTGGGAGGAAGTGGTAATCAGCCCCAGCATTTT
NA	NA	TRBJ2-5	TRBV5-4	CASSNNREETQYF	TGTGCCAGCAGCAACAACAGGGAAGAGACCCAGTACTTC
few	NA	TRBJ1-5	TRBV28	CASRSQFYSNQPQHF	TGTGCCAGCAGGAGCCAGTTTTATAGCAATCAGCCCCAGCATTTT
NA	NA	TRBJ2-3	TRBV7-7	CASSLLTGITDTQYF	TGTGCTAGCAGCTTGTTAACAGGGATCACAGATACGCAGTATTTT
NA	TRBD2	TRBJ2-3	TRBV13	CASSRSGGPTDTQYF	TGTGCCAGCAGCCGATCGGGGGGGCCCACAGATACGCAGTATTTT
NA	TRBD1	TRBJ1-6	TRBV11-2	CASSLDLTGGSPLHF	TGTGCCAGCAGCTTAGATCTTACAGGGGGATCACCCCTCCACTTT
NA	TRBD2	TRBJ2-3	TRBV19	CASISTSGATDTQYF	TGTGCCAGTATTTCGACTAGCGGGGCGACAGATACGCAGTATTTT
NA	NA	TRBJ2-2	TRBV9	CASSPDGLPTGELFF	TGTGCCAGCAGCCCAGACGGGCTCCCAACCGGGGAGCTGTTTTTT
few	NA	TRBJ1-4	TRBV18	CASSRKEANEKLFF	TGTGCCAGCTCACGTAAAGAAGCTAATGAAAAACTGTTTTTT
NA	NA	TRBJ1-5	TRBV4-2	CASSQDGAGSQPQHF	TGTGCCAGCAGCCAAGATGGGGCAGGGAGTCAGCCCCAGCATTTT